The 21 T cell receptor beta chains reported below all come from one sample, sequenced in a study of brain T cells in children with intractable seizures. Repertoires were generated with immunoSEQ multiplex PCR, while TCRdb's copy carries only in-frame clones and drops some. The table includes about 320,000 clones, 93% detected once. The time point denotes: blood from clinic visit 5 months post-surgery; TSC patient then seizure free. Sequencing used peripheral blood, obtained 4 to 5 months after surgery. The receptors here all came from a boy under three years old with tuberous sclerosis and intractable seizures.

This clone was counted only a few times. The chain has TRBV7-6 and TRBJ1-5; tentatively, D is TRBD1 (6 bases). Per germline, CDR1 SGHVS and CDR2 FNYEAQ. This CDR3 region has 16 residues. The V gene lost 1 base and the J gene lost 0 bases, with 10 bases spanning the gap. CDR3 residues: CASSLGSGDSNQPQHF. The CDR3 DNA reads as TGTGCCAGCAGCTTAGGGTCAGGGGATAGCAATCAGCCCCAGCATTTT.

The chain combines TRBV5-4 with TRBJ2-1; possibly TRBD2 for D (6 bases). Trimming removed 2 bases from V and 9 bases from J, with 15 bases in between. CDR1 SGHNT and CDR2 YYREEE come from the germline V gene (reference sequence). The CDR3 covers 14 residues. The CDR3 loop is CASSFRQRASEQFF. DNA of the CDR3: TGTGCCAGCAGCTTTAGGCAGCGGGCCAGTGAGCAGTTCTTC.

The chain uses TRBV12-5 and TRBJ2-3, with unresolved D. Deletions cut 7 bases from V and 2 bases from J, with 19 bases between. CDR1 LGHNT and CDR2 FRNRAP come from the germline V gene. The CDR3 has 16 amino acids. CDR3 in DNA: TGTGCTAGTGCCATTGATTTAGGGTCCCACACAGATACGCAGTATTTT. It is translated as CASAIDLGSHTDTQYF.

V is TRBV23-1 and J is TRBJ2-7; D unclear. TRBV23-1 is reported as an ORF; its role is uncertain. With 6 bases removed from V and 4 bases from J, the gap between germline ends came to 22 bases. This CDR3 has 16 amino acids. Here the CDR3 DNA reads TGCGCCAGCAGCGAAAGGCCGGGTCTGGTCGGGTACGAGCAGTACTTC. Translation gives CASSERPGLVGYEQYF.

The chain joins TRBV10-1 to TRBJ2-6; D is possibly TRBD2 (5 bases). Germline values: CDR1 WNHNN, CDR2 SYGVQD (reference sequence). V was cut by 2 bases and J by 0 bases, with 5 bases left in between. This CDR3 comprises 15 residues. CDR3 loop: CASSETSSGANVLTF. The CDR3 region has the DNA TGCGCCAGCAGTGAGACTAGCTCTGGGGCCAACGTCCTGACTTTC.

The chain links TRBV3-1 (or the pseudogene TRBV3-2) to TRBJ2-1, with 10 bases fitting TRBD2. This CDR3 contains 15 residues. V shed 3 bases, J shed 3 bases, and the junction held 2 bases outside the gene matches. CDR1 LGHDT and CDR2 YNNKEL come from the germline V gene (reference sequence). The CDR3: CASSQGLAIYNEQFF. CDR3 DNA sequence: TGTGCCAGCAGCCAGGGACTAGCGATCTACAATGAGCAGTTCTTC.

This chain links TRBV28 with TRBJ2-7; the match to TRBD1 covers 7 bases. The CDR3 sequence is 14 residues long. V lost 5 bases and J lost 1; bases outside the gene matches: 5. Per the germline V gene, CDR1 is MDHEN and CDR2 is SYDVKM. In DNA, the CDR3 is TGTGCCAGCAGTCAGACAGGGAGATCCTACGAGCAGTACTTC. This codes for CASSQTGRSYEQYF. The full variable domain, rest sourced from reference TRBV28 and TRBJ2-7, is DVKVTQSSRYLVKRTGEKVFLECVQDMDHENMFWYRQDPGLGLRLIYFSYDVKMKEKGDIPEGYSVSREKKERFSLILESASTNQTSMYLCASSQTGRSYEQYFGPGTRLTVT.

The sample holds a few counts of this clone. As the CDR3 is not closed by the conserved phenylalanine or tryptophan, this likely results from a read error. No DNA is shown, since the ends of the CDR3 on it are uncertain; the CDR3 is the one TCRdb lists. V gene TRBV19 combines with J gene TRBJ1-1; TRBD1, as called in the table, went unchecked against the DNA. The germline V gene has CDR1 LNHDA and CDR2 SQIVND (reference sequence). 8 amino acids form the CDR3, both terminal residues included. The CDR3 spells CAPEGHPV.

This chain links TRBV11-2 with TRBJ2-7; the match to TRBD1 covers 7 bases. This CDR3 contains 14 residues. Losses at the gene ends were 0 bases for V and 6 bases for J; bases not matched to a gene: 5. Germline V gives CDR1 SGHAT, CDR2 FQNNGV. The CDR3 DNA sequence: TGTGCCAGCAGCTTAGATACAGGGGACGGCGAGCAGTACTTC. Encoded protein: CASSLDTGDGEQYF.

This clone has just one count. V is TRBV5-1 and J is TRBJ2-7; 7 nucleotides match TRBD1. Trimming removed 2 bases from V and 2 bases from J; junction bases left unmatched: 4. Per the germline V gene, CDR1 is SGHRS and CDR2 is YFSETQ. This CDR3 has 14 amino acids. This chain's CDR3 is CASSLTGATYEQYF. CDR3 DNA sequence: TGCGCCAGCAGCTTAACAGGGGCTACCTACGAGCAGTACTTC.

V and J are TRBV11-3 and TRBJ1-6; 7 bases are shared with TRBD1. V dropped 5 bases and J dropped 0; count of bases not matched to a gene: 7. Germline lookup yields CDR1 SGHNT and CDR2 YENEEA. The CDR3 length is 17 residues. The CDR3 nucleotides read TGTGCCAGCAGCCCTGGGACAGATCTCTCCTATAATTCACCCCTCCACTTT. It specifies CASSPGTDLSYNSPLHF.

J is TRBJ1-1 and V is TRBV9, with a possible D match to TRBD1 (5 bases). The germline V gene encodes CDR1 SGDLS and CDR2 YYNGEE. The CDR3 consists of 15 residues. Trimming cost V 4 bases and J 0 bases, with 13 bases left between them. The CDR3: CASSTTGTVNTEAFF. CDR3 DNA sequence: TGTGCCAGCAGCACTACCGGGACGGTGAACACTGAAGCTTTCTTT.

The chain employs TRBV27 and TRBJ2-7, with 7 nucleotides matching TRBD1. Trimming removed 5 bases from V and 3 bases from J; junction bases left unmatched: 7. Germline V gives CDR1 MNHEY, CDR2 SMNVEV (reference sequence). This CDR3 contains 14 residues. The CDR3 here is CASSPTGIRYEQYF. DNA of the CDR3: TGTGCCAGCAGTCCGACAGGGATCCGCTACGAGCAGTACTTC.

The genes are TRBV19 and TRBJ1-1; TRBD1 matches 9 bases. CDR1 and CDR2 from the germline V gene are LNHDA and SQIVND (reference sequence). The CDR3 is 15 residues long. The junction had 9 bases not matched to a gene; V was cut back by 6 bases and J by 4 bases. CDR3 amino acids: CASSPFRDRVTEAFF. The CDR3 region has the DNA TGTGCCAGTAGCCCGTTCCGGGACAGGGTCACTGAAGCTTTCTTT. The variable domain in full, completed from reference TRBV19 and TRBJ1-1, reads DGGITQSPKYLFRKEGQNVTLSCEQNLNHDAMYWYRQDPGQGLRLIYYSQIVNDFQKGDIAEGYSVSREKKESFPLTVTSAQKNPTAFYLCASSPFRDRVTEAFFGQGTRLTVV.

This rearrangement joins TRBV7-9 to TRBJ2-5, with 7 bases matching TRBD2. V shed 4 bases, J shed 4 bases, and the junction held 6 bases outside the gene matches. The CDR3 loop spans 14 amino acids. Germline values: CDR1 SEHNR, CDR2 FQNEAQ (reference sequence). CDR3 DNA: TGTGCCAGCAGCTATCAAGGGGAGGGAGAGACCCAGTACTTC. It specifies CASSYQGEGETQYF.

This clone came up a few times. The gene calls are TRBV7-6 and TRBJ1-5; TRBD1 might be the D (5 bases). The V gene lost 3 bases and the J gene lost 0 bases, with 12 bases spanning the gap. This CDR3 has 16 residues. Germline V gene data show CDR1 as SGHVS and CDR2 as FNYEAQ. CDR3 amino acids: CASSLGTVYSNQPQHF. The DNA for the CDR3 is TGTGCCAGCAGCTTGGGGACGGTTTATAGCAATCAGCCCCAGCATTTT. Based on the CDR3 plus reference TRBV7-6 and TRBJ1-5, the full variable domain is GAGVSQSPRYKVTKRGQDVALRCDPISGHVSLYWYRQALGQGPEFLTYFNYEAQQDKSGLPNDRFSAERPEGSISTLTIQRTEQRDSAMYRCASSLGTVYSNQPQHFGDGTRLSIL.

The chain couples TRBV25-1 to TRBJ2-7; TRBD2 matches at 11 bases. Germline loops: CDR1 MGHDK, CDR2 SYGVNS. After removal of 0 bases from V and 6 bases from J, the junction contained 4 bases not matched to a gene. The CDR3 consists of 15 residues. CDR3 nucleotides: TGTGCCAGCAGTGAATACCTAGCGGGAGGAAGCGAGCAGTACTTC. This gives the protein CASSEYLAGGSEQYF.

This chain links TRBV24-1 with TRBJ2-1; TRBD2 aligns across 8 bases. The germline gives CDR1 KGHDR, CDR2 SFDVKD. The CDR3 runs to 18 residues. V lost 1 base to trimming and J lost 1 base; unmatched junction nucleotides: 8. CDR3 sequence (DNA): TGTGCCACCAGTGATTTAGCGAGCGGGAGACCATCCTACAATGAGCAGTTCTTC. This sequence encodes CATSDLASGRPSYNEQFF.

Sample share makes this clone medium-sized. V and J are TRBV20-1 and TRBJ2-7, with D hard to call. The germline V gene has CDR1 DFQATT and CDR2 SNEGSKA (reference sequence). V dropped 0 bases and J dropped 3 bases, with 3 bases sitting between them. This CDR3 has 11 amino acids. The CDR3 is CSARDGYEQYF. The CDR3 bases are TGCAGTGCTAGAGATGGCTACGAGCAGTACTTC.

The V gene is TRBV5-1, the J gene TRBJ1-4; a weak D match, TRBD1 (6 bases). The CDR3 extends over 16 amino acids. CDR1 is SGHRS and CDR2 is YFSETQ in the germline V gene. V lost 4 bases to trimming and J lost 0 bases, with 13 bases between them. The CDR3 DNA reads TGCGCCAGCAGCCTCGGACAGCTTGCAACTAATGAAAAACTGTTTTTT. It translates to CASSLGQLATNEKLFF.

V usage is TRBV5-1 and J usage is TRBJ2-1; 11 nucleotides line up with TRBD2. J was trimmed by 8 bases and V by 2 bases; bases with no gene match: 9. The CDR3 spans 16 residues. CDR1 is SGHRS, CDR2 YFSETQ, per germline. The CDR3 here is CASSLRLAGSGDEQFF. The CDR3 coding sequence is TGCGCCAGCAGCTTAAGACTAGCGGGGAGTGGGGATGAGCAGTTCTTC.